Listed below are T cell receptor beta chains from one sample, sequenced in a study of molecular identifiers for immune sequencing clone quantification. MiXCR, run by TCRdb on the PCR reads, gives a single entry per CDR3 protein. The sample yields roughly 300,000 distinct CDR3 sequences, roughly 24% seen once. Sequenced: naive CD8+ T cells from blood, with Jurkat cell RNA spiked in. These receptors all stem from a human donor in good health. Some libraries in this study had Jurkat cell RNA spiked in. CDR3s include the opening cysteine and the closing phenylalanine or tryptophan. D genes are given only for firm matches. Clone size is stated in some rows and not others, as once, few, many or a class when expanded.

cdr3_nt cdr3_aa j_call v_call d_call clone_size
TGTGCCAGCAGCTCCCGACAGGGGGCAGACACTGAAGCTTTCTTT CASSSRQGADTEAFF TRBJ1-1 TRBV7-7 TRBD1 many
TGCGCCAGCAGCCAAGATCTGGCTCCACGTGGGTTCCGGGAGCAGTACTTC CASSQDLAPRGFREQYF TRBJ2-7 TRBV4-1 NA NA
TGTGCCAGCAGCTTACTACTAGCGGGAGGGCCGGAGACCCAGTACTTC CASSLLLAGGPETQYF TRBJ2-5 TRBV7-2 TRBD2 NA
TGTGCCAGCTCACCCCGGGACAGGCGCCTCTCTGGGGCCTACGTCCTGACTTTC CASSPRDRRLSGAYVLTF TRBJ2-6 TRBV18 TRBD1 NA
TGTGCCAGCATTCCTTACTCTAGCGGGAGCACAGATACGCAGTATTTT CASIPYSSGSTDTQYF TRBJ2-3 TRBV7-2 TRBD2 many
TGTGCCAGTAGTATAGGCCCGGGACCCCAATACGAGCAGTACTTC CASSIGPGPQYEQYF TRBJ2-7 TRBV19 NA NA
TGCGCCAGCAGCCAAGGGGTCGGGACAGGGGGCTTTCAGCCCCCGCATTTT CASSQGVGTGGFQPPHF TRBJ1-5 TRBV4-1 TRBD1 few
TGTGCCAGCAGTGAAGGTCTAGCCAAACAAGAGACCCAGTACTTC CASSEGLAKQETQYF TRBJ2-5 TRBV2 NA many
TGTGCCAGCAACCTACTAGCGGGGAACCAAGAGCCCCAGTACTTC CASNLLAGNQEPQYF TRBJ2-5 TRBV7-9 TRBD2 once
TGTGCCAGCCGCCCCAGGACTAGGACCCACGAGCAGTACTTC CASRPRTRTHEQYF TRBJ2-7 TRBV21-1 NA few
TGTGCCAGCACCCCCGGGACGACCTTAGGAGAGACCCAGTACTTC CASTPGTTLGETQYF TRBJ2-5 TRBV27 NA NA
TGCGCCAGCAGCTTGGAGACAGGGTTTAATGAAAAACTGTTTTTT CASSLETGFNEKLFF TRBJ1-4 TRBV5-1 TRBD1 many
TGTGCCAGCAGCCTAAGGGGACTAGCGGAAGAGTACTTC CASSLRGLAEEYF TRBJ2-7 TRBV28 TRBD2 many
TGTGCCAGCAGTTACTCGCCCGGGACCACCAAGAATGAGCAGTTCTTC CASSYSPGTTKNEQFF TRBJ2-1 TRBV6-5 NA NA
TGTGCCAGCGCCCCCCTCGGAGTAGCGAGAGCTGACGAGACAGATACGCAGTATTTT CASAPLGVARADETDTQYF TRBJ2-3 TRBV27 NA few
TGTGCCAGCAGCCAAGACCGCAGCCCGAACAATGAGCAGTTCTTC CASSQDRSPNNEQFF TRBJ2-1 TRBV3-1 NA few
TGCGCCAGCAGCCCTGCAAAAGCGAACACCGGGGAGCTGTTTTTT CASSPAKANTGELFF TRBJ2-2 TRBV4-3 NA many
TGCAGTGCTAGAGATTGGTCGACGGGGGGGCCGACAGATACGCAGTATTTT CSARDWSTGGPTDTQYF TRBJ2-3 TRBV20-1 TRBD2 NA
TGCAGCGTTGAAGATGGGGGACGGCCTTACAATGAGCAGTTCTTC CSVEDGGRPYNEQFF TRBJ2-1 TRBV29-1 NA NA
TGTGCCAGCAGTCTCCCTCTAGGACACACGTTACAAATAGGCAATCAGCCCCAGCATTTT CASSLPLGHTLQIGNQPQHF TRBJ1-5 TRBV6-6 NA many
TGTGCCAGCAGCTTCGACAGGGCGAACACTGAAACTTTCTTT CASSFDRANTETFF TRBJ1-1 TRBV5-6 TRBD1 NA
TGTGCCAGCAGCCCCTCGACAGGGATCGCAACTAATGAAAAACTGTTTTTT CASSPSTGIATNEKLFF TRBJ1-4 TRBV13 TRBD1 many